This T cell receptor beta chain was profiled in a study of cytomegalovirus exposure and HLA in healthy donors (dated by TCRdb to the late 2010s). For the study in its entirety: An earlier analysis of approximately 550 of the donors reported approximately 300 Gb of sequence data and more than 90 million unique TCR beta sequences from some 180 million T cells. Approximately 310 gigabases of sequencing data and tens of millions of unique TCR sequences were included in an early release covering about 600 HLA-typed donors. Among the roughly 400 genotyped donors, approximately 77% belonged to the genetic ancestry cluster associated with self-reported Caucasian donors. The study aimed to test whether signatures of past pathogen exposure could be identified by cataloging public T cell receptors. The T cell repertoires of around 730 subjects were profiled by immunosequencing and related to cytomegalovirus serostatus. Along with the 666-subject first cohort, a separate validation cohort of over a hundred different subjects was used. To predict cytomegalovirus infection status, the study combined high-throughput TCR immunosequencing, statistical association of individual TCRs with disease status, and machine learning. In a later analysis, previously published TCR beta repertoires from 500 to 750 donors were re-analyzed and high-resolution HLA genotyping was added so that TCR occurrence patterns could be studied. Rather than using new phenotypic data, the later analysis identified candidate immune exposures from TCR beta sequences and from how often those sequences occurred across donors. An earlier analysis of a few hundred of the donors applied high-throughput TCR beta sequencing to assess whether each TCR beta V gene segment acted as functional or pseudogenic. Donor age, sex, ethnicity and CMV serostatus were compiled together with the repertoire data. In a later genetic analysis, genome-wide SNP genotypes for about 55% of the roughly 670 donors were used, and that subset was treated as a discovery cohort. All discovery cohort repertoires had been generated using a single sequencing platform. Class I and class II HLA loci were covered by the typing at four-digit resolution. Typing coverage differed by locus: A, B, C, DRB1 and DQB1 were typed in about 629-640 donors, DQA1 in about 500, DPA1 in around 610, and DPB1 in approximately 450. Roughly 5 DR-DQ haplotypes were treated as single units for association and clustering because of strong linkage in the cohort. On average, about 200,000 unique TCR beta nucleotide sequences were sequenced per donor among 398 genotyped donors of the cohort, with roughly 19% of those sequences being non-productive.

The germline V gene encodes CDR1 ENHRY and CDR2 SYGVKD. Between the V and J ends, shortened by 4 bases and 9 bases respectively, the junction contains 13 bases. Spanning cysteine to phenylalanine, the CDR3 consists of 13 amino acids. The kept DNA is CDR3 alone, 39 bases in frame from the first base. What the study reported, not specific to this receptor: Most CMV-associated TCR beta chains appeared to be HLA-restricted in a later analysis, and the HLA associations seemed to be driven largely by CMV exposure. According to the authors, the approach could potentially be generalized to other disease states and immunological phenotypes. A cluster of highly shared sequence variants was judged likely to represent a technical artifact of the sequencing pipeline. Some IMGT-functional V segments, including TRBV6-2 and TRBV6-3, could not be distinguished by the 87-base-pair reads and were therefore excluded. Because some donors lacked HLA typing at each locus, the association tests relied only on the typed subset. Only TCR beta chains were sequenced in this cohort, and the absence of alpha or paired-chain data limited detectable features. In a later genetic analysis, fewer N-insertions in productive TCRs were reported among donors in an Asian-associated ancestry cluster than the roughly 700-donor mean. Correlated functional status among segregating V segments might be attributable to linkage disequilibrium, but an unknown experimental factor could not be ruled out. Because counts were too low, more than 15 rarely observed V segments, including chromosome 9 orphons, were left out of the earlier analysis of some 600 of the donors. Immune exposure information for the cohort was limited to CMV serostatus. The study gave a list of about 150 TCR beta chains associated with cytomegalovirus. A later genetic analysis associated a missense DCLRE1C variant with V-gene and J-gene trimming of TCR beta chains, and an independent cohort replicated the association. A further reported finding was that TCR beta sequences accurately predicted the HLA-A and HLA-B alleles for most subjects in the first cohort. A later analysis reported that several top co-occurrence clusters appeared linked to parvovirus B19, influenza, CMV and Epstein-Barr virus. At a false discovery rate of 0.05, a later analysis linked 15,000 to 20,000 TCR beta sequences to specific HLA alleles. Cytomegalovirus status was reported to be diagnosed by the classifier with high specificity and sensitivity in both the original and validation cohorts. Assigning TCR associations to individual alleles was difficult when HLA alleles, especially DR and DQ, strongly co-occurred. In a later analysis, HLA-associated TCR beta chains were found to be more clonally expanded and to have lower generation probabilities than equally common non-associated chains. In a later analysis, the rate of TCR association differed among HLA loci, with DRB1 alleles having the most associated TCRs and HLA-C alleles having the fewest. Presence/absence analyses assumed roughly uniform sequencing depth across donors, an assumption that may not hold. In vitro tests confirmed that a few of the cytomegalovirus-associated TCR beta chains recognize cytomegalovirus antigens. Most TCR sequences were observed very rarely across donors, whereas some public TCRs were present in many individuals. In an earlier analysis of some 540 of the donors, most TCR beta V segments appeared in productive rearrangements about 87% or about 30% of the time, broadly matching IMGT annotations.

Libraries were constructed by the immunoSEQ multiplex PCR assay. The multiplex PCR relied on a mix of 60 forward primers for TCR Vbeta segments and 13 reverse primers for TCR Jbeta segments. A multiplex PCR assay on genomic DNA amplified the CDR3 region of rearranged TCR beta genes. Amplified TCR beta libraries were sequenced as 87-base-pair reads on the Illumina HiSeq System. In the original analysis: Across the roughly 600 repertoires, a later analysis counted approximately 83 million unique TCR beta chains, some 11 million of which were shared by at least two donors. Raw reads were error-corrected and collapsed into unique sequences by a nearest-neighbor algorithm in which closely related sequences were merged to remove PCR and sequencing errors. CDR3 sequences were aligned to IMGT reference sequences to assign V, D and J gene segments. Each retained sequence needed at least a six-nucleotide match to both a V gene segment and a J gene segment. A rearrangement counted as productive if the CDR3 had no stop codons and remained in frame with V and J, and every other rearrangement counted as non-productive. CDR3 was defined according to IMGT convention as the region running from the second conserved V-encoded cysteine to the conserved J-encoded phenylalanine. Sequences without an unambiguous match to a single V gene segment were excluded from the earlier analysis of 450 to 650 of the donors. An earlier analysis of 587 of the donors classified V segments as functional when productive rearrangements were above 56.7% and as segregating when the standard deviation between donors was above 5%. To diagnose cytomegalovirus status from the catalog of TCR beta chain sequences, a statistical classification framework was built. V and J gene assignment, in a later analysis, came from comparing TCR nucleotide sequences with IMGT/GENE-DB human TR gene sequences. The TCRdist pipeline was used in a later analysis to assign CDR3 sequences and most-parsimonious VDJ recombination scenarios. In a later analysis, each TCR beta chain was defined by its CDR3 amino acid sequence together with its V-gene family, and reads lacking a unique V-gene family were excluded. As a way to deal with suspected cross-contamination and a sequencing artifact, a later analysis dropped 500 to 700 nucleotide sequences that were highly shared and had low generation probability. In a later analysis, a clonal expansion index was calculated for each public chain from normalized within-repertoire ranks of inferred template counts. Generation probabilities in a later analysis came from a VDJ recombination model fitted to out-of-frame rearrangements, and those results were checked against IGoR. Hypergeometric tests were used in a later analysis to score TCR-TCR, TCR-HLA and TCR-CMV co-occurrence, with a repertoire-size bias correction applied to the TCR pairs. False discovery rates were estimated in a later analysis by permuting HLA or CMV assignments 20 times. In a later analysis, co-occurring TCRs were grouped using DBSCAN, with TCRdist sequence similarity added in when clustering inside HLA-allele-positive subsets. For co-occurrence clustering, repertoires with fewer than 30,000 or more than 120,000 public chains were excluded, along with five or six repertoires with anomalous nucleotide sharing. This immuneACCESS table, as held by TCRdb, lists in-frame sequences with V and J called but not all clones. Of the missing ones, under half trace to an unresolved V gene in checked studies; the others have no known cause. V and J calls and clone size follow that table, whereas D and trimming were derived from the DNA. The sample table lists about 150,000 clones, about 85% of them with a count of one. In total, the top ten clones hold around 2% of the sample.

The cohort comprised fewer than 700 healthy bone marrow donors. At the time of sampling, all cohort members were nominally healthy, though unrecorded immune exposures were likely present. The donor was CMV seronegative and belonged to the group of over 300 seronegative cohort members. Each donor provided a peripheral blood sample, and peripheral blood mononuclear cells were used for TCR beta sequencing. The Qiagen DNeasy Blood Extraction Kit was used to extract genomic DNA from the blood cell samples. A word on this clone: Its antigen specificity is not known. No base-level quality is on record; no much larger clone is a single base apart.

What was sequenced was PBMCs. This receptor chain uses TRBV10-3 and TRBJ2-1; perhaps TRBD2 is the D gene, with 6 bases matching. This receptor was obtained from a woman under 30 in good health and CMV-seronegative. The CDR3 amino acid sequence is: CAISGGVAREQFF. At the DNA level, the sequence is TGTGCCATCAGTGGGGGGGTAGCCCGTGAGCAGTTCTTC.